The clone carrying this T cell receptor (beta chain) was counted a few times. This entry belongs to a study of identical twins. Via MiXCR, TCRdb re-called the 5' RACE reads, giving one row per CDR3 protein. The sample contains approximately 240,000 distinct CDR3 sequences, around 15% of which appear only once. The clonotype was recovered from a woman aged 18 to 35 in good health. The sequencing sample was made of memory (CD45RO+) T cells sorted from blood.

CDR3 sequence: CSARNPGGVSYNEQFF. For the CDR3, the DNA is TGCAGTGCTAGAAATCCGGGGGGCGTATCCTACAATGAGCAGTTCTTC. The genes are TRBV20-1 and TRBJ2-1, with D perhaps matching TRBD2 (7 bases). V shed 2 bases and J shed 1 base, with 15 bases lying between them. The CDR3 is 16 residues long. The germline gives CDR1 DFQATT, CDR2 SNEGSKA (reference sequence).